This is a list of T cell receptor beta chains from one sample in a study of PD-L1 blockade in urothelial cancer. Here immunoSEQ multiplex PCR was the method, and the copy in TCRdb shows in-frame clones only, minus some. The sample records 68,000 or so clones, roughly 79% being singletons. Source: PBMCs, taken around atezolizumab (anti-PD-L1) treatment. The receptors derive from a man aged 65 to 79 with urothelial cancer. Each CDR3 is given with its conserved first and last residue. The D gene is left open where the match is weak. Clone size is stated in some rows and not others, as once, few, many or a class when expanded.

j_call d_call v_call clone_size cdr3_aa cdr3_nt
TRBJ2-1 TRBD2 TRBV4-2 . CASSPILAGEVRPDEQFF TGTGCCAGCAGCCCAATTCTAGCGGGAGAAGTAAGGCCGGATGAGCAGTTCTTC
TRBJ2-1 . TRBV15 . CATSRSPGAGNNEQFF TGTGCCACCAGCAGATCCCCGGGAGCGGGTAACAATGAGCAGTTCTTC
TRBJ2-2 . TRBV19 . CASSVLRGTGELFF TGTGCCAGTAGTGTCCTCAGGGGCACCGGGGAGCTGTTTTTT
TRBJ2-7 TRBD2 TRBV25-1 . CASTTGREGYEQYF TGTGCCAGCACCACAGGCCGGGAGGGTTACGAGCAGTACTTC
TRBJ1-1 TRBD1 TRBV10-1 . CASSNDRDWICTEAFF TGCGCCAGCAGCAACGACAGGGATTGGATCTGTACTGAAGCTTTCTTT
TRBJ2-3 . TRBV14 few CASSHRTGTDTQYF TGTGCCAGCAGCCATCGGACAGGCACAGATACGCAGTATTTT
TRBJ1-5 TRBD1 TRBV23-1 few CASSNRDRDQPQHF TGCGCCAGCAGTAACAGAGACAGGGATCAGCCCCAGCATTTT
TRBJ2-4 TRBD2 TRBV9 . CASSVAGLAGGPDIQYF TGTGCCAGCAGCGTAGCTGGACTAGCGGGGGGGCCGGACATTCAGTACTTC
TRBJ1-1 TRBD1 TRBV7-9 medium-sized CASSFTQGAEAFF TGTGCCAGCAGCTTCACACAGGGGGCTGAAGCTTTCTTT
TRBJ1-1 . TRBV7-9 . CASSPRQERGAMNTEAFF TGTGCCAGCAGCCCGCGACAGGAGCGGGGTGCGATGAACACTGAAGCTTTCTTT
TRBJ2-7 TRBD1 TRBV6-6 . CASTGTGRAYEQYF TGTGCCAGCACCGGGACAGGCCGTGCCTACGAGCAGTACTTC
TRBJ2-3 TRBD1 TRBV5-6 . CASSPGTGPTDTQYF TGTGCCAGCAGCCCCGGGACAGGGCCCACAGATACGCAGTATTTT
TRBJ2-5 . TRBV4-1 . CASSQIGETQYF TGCGCCAGCAGCCAGATCGGGGAGACCCAGTACTTC
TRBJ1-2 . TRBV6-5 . CASRYLNRFSSGYTF TGTGCCAGCAGATACTTAAACAGGTTTAGTTCTGGCTACACCTTC
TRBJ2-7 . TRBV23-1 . CASSHLLEPQSSPYEQYF TGCGCCAGCAGTCACCTGCTCGAGCCCCAATCGAGCCCCTACGAGCAGTACTTC
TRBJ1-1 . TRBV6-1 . CATHYGTEAFF TGTGCCACCCATTACGGCACTGAAGCTTTCTTT
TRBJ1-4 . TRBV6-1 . CASSTQGFFGEKLFF TGTGCCAGCAGTACCCAGGGCTTTTTCGGTGAAAAACTGTTTTTT
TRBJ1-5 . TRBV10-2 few CASKNSEENQPQHF TGCGCCAGCAAGAATTCCGAGGAGAATCAGCCCCAGCATTTT
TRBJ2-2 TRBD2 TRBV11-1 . CASSRRTSGNTGELFF TGTGCCAGCAGCCGACGGACTAGCGGGAACACCGGGGAGCTGTTTTTT
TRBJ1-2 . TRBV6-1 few CASSERDRYYGYTF TGTGCCAGCAGTGAACGTGACAGGTACTATGGCTACACCTTC
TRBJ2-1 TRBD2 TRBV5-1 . CASSSTSGDPYNEQFF TGCGCCAGCAGCTCGACTAGCGGAGACCCCTACAATGAGCAGTTCTTC
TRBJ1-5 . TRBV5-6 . CASSLDNYFYNQPQHF TGTGCCAGCAGCTTGGATAACTACTTCTACAATCAGCCCCAGCATTTT
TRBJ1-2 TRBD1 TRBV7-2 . CASSLVATGGGYGYTF TGTGCCAGCAGCTTAGTGGCGACAGGGGGCGGCTATGGCTACACCTTC
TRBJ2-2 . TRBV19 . CASSTLRDGTGELFF TGTGCCAGTAGTACCCTGCGGGACGGCACCGGGGAGCTGTTTTTT
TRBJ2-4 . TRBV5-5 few CASSFRLGAKNIQYF TGTGCCAGCAGCTTTAGACTTGGAGCCAAAAACATTCAGTACTTC
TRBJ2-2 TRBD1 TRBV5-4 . CASRHYRDRVTGELFF TGTGCCAGCAGACACTACCGGGACAGGGTTACCGGGGAGCTGTTTTTT
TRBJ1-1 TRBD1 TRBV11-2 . CASSQGVVNTEAFF TGTGCCAGCAGCCAGGGGGTAGTGAACACTGAAGCTTTCTTT
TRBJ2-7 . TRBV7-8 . CASRRLRGDQDEQYF TGTGCCAGCAGACGACTCAGGGGAGATCAAGACGAGCAGTACTTC
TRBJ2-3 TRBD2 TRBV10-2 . CASSESSGGTQYF TGCGCCAGCAGTGAGTCGAGCGGGGGTACGCAGTATTTT
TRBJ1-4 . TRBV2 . CASSSRTATNEKLFF TGTGCCAGCAGTTCCCGGACAGCTACTAATGAAAAACTGTTTTTT
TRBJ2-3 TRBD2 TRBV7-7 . CASSQGLAGVGDTQYF TGTGCCAGCAGCCAAGGACTAGCGGGGGTGGGGGATACGCAGTATTTT
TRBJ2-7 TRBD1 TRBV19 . CASSTTGDSFSYEQYF TGTGCCAGTAGTACTACCGGGGACAGCTTCTCCTACGAGCAGTACTTC
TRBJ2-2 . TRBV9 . CASSVGISPNTGELFF TGTGCCAGCAGCGTAGGTATCAGTCCGAACACCGGGGAGCTGTTTTTT
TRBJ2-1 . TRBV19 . CASSLLGLANEQFF TGTGCCAGTAGTCTACTAGGACTTGCAAATGAGCAGTTCTTC
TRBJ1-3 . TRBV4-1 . CASSTNPSSGNTIYF TGCGCCAGCAGCACCAACCCGAGCTCTGGAAACACCATATATTTT
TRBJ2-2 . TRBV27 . CASSLVAGADTGELFF TGTGCCAGCAGCCTAGTGGCAGGGGCGGACACCGGGGAGCTGTTTTTT